One sample yielded the 26 T cell receptor beta chains listed below, sequenced in a study of T cell responses to AZD1222 COVID-19 vaccine. Profiling relied on immunoSEQ multiplex PCR, and the TCRdb table lists in-frame clones only, not all of them. The repertoire holds about 200,000 clones, with just over 90% as singletons. The source material was peripheral blood, sampled 28 days after the second dose of the MenACWY control vaccine. The receptor set was obtained from an adult who received the MenACWY meningococcal vaccine as a control.

V is TRBV5-4 and J is TRBJ2-2; D gene unclear. Looked up from germline, CDR1 is SGHNT and CDR2 is YYREEE (reference sequence). Trimming stripped 4 bases from V and 6 bases from J, with 13 bases between. The CDR3 contains 14 residues. In nucleotides, the CDR3 is TGTGCCAGCAGCCCGGTTGGCTCGGCCGGGGAGCTGTTTTTT. It translates to CASSPVGSAGELFF.

The chain is built from TRBV6-4 and TRBJ1-2, with 7 nucleotides matching TRBD1. The CDR3 spans 15 residues. The germline CDR1 and CDR2 sequences are MRHNA and SNTAGT. The trim removed 5 bases at V and 1 base at J, leaving 7 bases unmatched. CDR3: CASSPTGAFNYGYTF. CDR3 coding DNA: TGTGCCAGCAGTCCTACAGGGGCGTTTAACTATGGCTACACCTTC.

This chain connects TRBV9 to TRBJ2-7, with 14 nucleotides matching TRBD2. CDR3 length: 15 residues. Trimming cost V 2 bases and J 7 bases; bases outside gene matches: 5. Germline lookup yields CDR1 SGDLS and CDR2 YYNGEE. The DNA of the CDR3 is TGTGCCAGCAGCGTCACGGGACTAGCGGGAGTTGAGCAGTACTTC. This gives the protein CASSVTGLAGVEQYF.

The chain has TRBV6-2 or TRBV6-3 and TRBJ2-1; 16 bases line up with TRBD2. CDR3 length equals 19 residues. The germline V gene has CDR1 MNHEY and CDR2 SVGEGT. V lost 5 bases and J lost 0; bases outside the gene matches: 7. The CDR3 spells CASSPRGLAGGPSYNEQFF. CDR3 DNA: TGTGCCAGCAGTCCACGGGGACTAGCGGGAGGGCCCTCCTACAATGAGCAGTTCTTC.

V is TRBV30 and J is TRBJ1-3; perhaps TRBD1 as D (6 bases). Trimming cost V 3 bases and J 0 bases, with 12 bases left between them. The CDR3 runs 15 residues. Per the germline V gene, CDR1 is GTSNPN and CDR2 is SVGIG (reference sequence). Here the CDR3 DNA reads TGTGCCTGGAGCGCAGGGGATACCTCTGGAAACACCATATATTTT. The encoded protein is CAWSAGDTSGNTIYF.

This chain links TRBV2 with TRBJ1-2; 7 bases are shared with TRBD1. The junction had 4 bases not matched to a gene; V was cut back by 5 bases and J by 4 bases. The CDR3 has 13 residues. The germline gives CDR1 SNHLY, CDR2 FYNNEI. In DNA form, the CDR3 reads TGTGCCAGCAGTCGACAGGGTCGCTATGGCTACACCTTC. This encodes CASSRQGRYGYTF.

The gene calls are TRBV7-9 and TRBJ1-2, with D unresolved. The V end lost 3 bases, the J end lost 5 bases, and 7 bases lay between the germline ends. Per the germline V gene, CDR1 is SEHNR and CDR2 is FQNEAQ (reference sequence). CDR3 size: 12 residues. CDR3 DNA sequence: TGTGCCAGCAGCTTTGAGCTTTATGGCTACACCTTC. It translates to CASSFELYGYTF.

This rearrangement joins TRBV7-3 to TRBJ1-1; 9 nucleotides match TRBD1. The V gene's germline CDR1 is SGHTA and CDR2 FQGTGA. The V and J ends lost 5 bases and 4 bases, in that order; junction bases with no gene match: 5. This CDR3 contains 14 residues. In nucleotides, the CDR3 is TGTGCCAGCAGCCGGGACAGGGCGGCCACTGAAGCTTTCTTT. Translation: CASSRDRAATEAFF. Full variable domain (remainder filled in from reference TRBV7-3 and TRBJ1-1): GAGVSQTPSNKVTEKGKYVELRCDPISGHTALYWYRQSLGQGPEFLIYFQGTGAADDSGLPNDRFFAVRPEGSVSTLKIQRTERGDSAVYLCASSRDRAATEAFFGQGTRLTVV.

The V call is TRBV7-9, the J call TRBJ2-3; 10 positions agree with TRBD2. The V gene end was trimmed by 5 bases and the J gene end by 0 bases; junction bases not matched to a gene: 8. Germline CDR1 reads SEHNR; CDR2 reads FQNEAQ (reference sequence). This CDR3 has 17 residues. The CDR3 protein is CASSGGLAHHSTDTQYF. The DNA of the CDR3 is TGTGCCAGCAGCGGGGGACTAGCGCATCATAGCACAGATACGCAGTATTTT.

The rearrangement links TRBV24-1 to TRBJ2-5; the match to TRBD2 covers 11 bases. V was clipped by 1 base and J by 5 bases; unmatched bases: 5. Germline lookup yields CDR1 KGHDR and CDR2 SFDVKD. This CDR3 is built from 16 residues. CDR3 in amino acids: CATSDFTSGSPETQYF. As DNA, the CDR3 is TGTGCCACCAGTGATTTTACTAGCGGGAGCCCCGAGACCCAGTACTTC.

This clone showed up just a few times. This chain joins TRBV30 and TRBJ2-7; D call uncertain. V lost 2 bases and J 5 bases, leaving 13 bases between the germline ends. Per the germline V gene, CDR1 is GTSNPN and CDR2 is SVGIG (reference sequence). CDR3 length: 13 residues. The CDR3 DNA reads TGTGCCTGGAGTAATGGGCTGAGAAACGAGCAGTACTTC. Encoded protein: CAWSNGLRNEQYF.

The chain links TRBV10-1 to TRBJ2-7, with 9 nucleotides matching TRBD2. CDR1 is WNHNN and CDR2 is SYGVQD in the germline V gene (reference sequence). There are 13 residues in the CDR3. J was trimmed by 7 bases and V by 9 bases; bases with no gene match: 10. CDR3 residues: CASSTGLAGEQYF. As DNA, the CDR3 is TGCGCCAGTTCTACGGGACTAGCAGGGGAGCAGTACTTC.

The count of this clone is one. CDR3 loop: CASSARNRGLRQETQYF. CDR3 nucleotides: TGTGCCAGTAGTGCCCGAAACAGGGGGCTGAGACAAGAGACCCAGTACTTC. This rearrangement joins TRBV19 to TRBJ2-5; 9 bases line up with TRBD1. This CDR3 is built from 17 residues. Germline CDR1 is LNHDA and CDR2 is SQIVND (reference sequence). Unmatched junction bases numbered 12, after V lost 5 bases and J lost 2 bases.

The gene calls are TRBV30 and TRBJ1-5; 12 bases map to TRBD1. V lost 3 bases and J lost 6; bases outside the gene matches: 6. This CDR3 contains 15 residues. Per germline, CDR1 GTSNPN and CDR2 SVGIG (reference sequence). CDR3 amino acids: CAWRAGTGGGQPQHF. CDR3 bases: TGTGCCTGGAGGGCCGGGACAGGGGGCGGTCAGCCCCAGCATTTT.

This chain joins TRBV5-1 and TRBJ1-1; possibly TRBD1 for D (5 bases). The ends were cut back, 4 bases at V and 0 bases at J, with 10 bases in the middle. The germline V gene has CDR1 SGHRS and CDR2 YFSETQ. The CDR3 runs 14 residues. The CDR3 region has the DNA TGCGCCAGCAGCCGGGACGGAATGAACACTGAAGCTTTCTTT. Translating gives CASSRDGMNTEAFF. Complete variable domain (other parts from reference TRBV5-1 and TRBJ1-1): KAGVTQTPRYLIKTRGQQVTLSCSPISGHRSVSWYQQTPGQGLQFLFEYFSETQRNKGNFPGRFSGRQFSNSRSEMNVSTLELGDSALYLCASSRDGMNTEAFFGQGTRLTVV.

This clone was found once. The chain employs TRBV29-1 and TRBJ2-7, with D perhaps TRBD1 (6 bases). The V end was cut by 6 bases, the J end by 0 bases, with 12 bases between. In germline, CDR1 is SQVTM, CDR2 ANQGSEA. The CDR3 spans 13 residues. CDR3 residues: CSVYGQTSYEQYF. CDR3 nucleotide sequence: TGCAGCGTCTACGGACAGACCTCCTACGAGCAGTACTTC.

The chain combines TRBV7-2 with TRBJ1-6, with 8 bases that match TRBD1. Germline V lookup: CDR1 SGHTA, CDR2 FQGNSA. This CDR3 comprises 15 residues. With V trimmed by 6 bases and J by 12 bases, 13 bases remained unmatched. DNA of the CDR3: TGTGCCAGCAGTCAGGGGGCAGGGGCTGAAGAACCCCTCCACTTT. Residues: CASSQGAGAEEPLHF.

J is TRBJ2-1 and V is TRBV18, with a weak D call TRBD2 (6 bases). Trimming pared 1 base from V and 8 bases from J, leaving 15 bases between. Germline-derived CDR1 and CDR2 are KGHSH and LQKENI. The CDR3 loop spans 15 amino acids. Written as DNA, the CDR3 is TGTGCCAGCTCACCACTACGGGAGTCCGGCGATGAGCAGTTCTTC. Protein: CASSPLRESGDEQFF.

A note on this clone: Other DNA sequences within the sample encode an identical CDR3. V is TRBV5-1 and J is TRBJ2-7; D is perhaps TRBD1 (6 bases). Trimming left V 2 bases short and J 5 bases short, with 11 bases between. The CDR3 contains 13 residues. In germline, CDR1 is SGHRS, CDR2 YFSETQ. CDR3 in DNA: TGCGCCAGCAGCTTACAGGGAGCCCACGAGCAGTACTTC. It encodes CASSLQGAHEQYF.

The chain carries TRBV19 and TRBJ2-7; the D gene is possibly TRBD2 (7 bases). V lost 5 bases and J lost 2, with 19 bases in between. Germline CDR1 and CDR2: LNHDA and SQIVND (reference sequence). This CDR3 has 16 amino acids. The CDR3 DNA reads as TGTGCCAGTAGTGGGGGGCTAGCGGTACAAGCCTACGAGCAGTACTTC. Protein: CASSGGLAVQAYEQYF.

In this sample, this clone turned up a few times. V is TRBV5-4 and J is TRBJ1-1; D unclear. Germline CDR1 is SGHNT and CDR2 is YYREEE (reference sequence). The CDR3 is 14 residues long. The V and J ends lost 5 bases and 3 bases respectively, with 14 bases between them. The CDR3 spells CASSPTPRDTEAFF. In nucleotides, the CDR3 is TGTGCCAGCAGTCCGACCCCGCGGGACACTGAAGCTTTCTTT.

This chain connects TRBV19 to TRBJ2-1; D is perhaps TRBD1 or TRBD2 (5 bases each). Germline values: CDR1 LNHDA, CDR2 SQIVND (reference sequence). With 3 bases removed from V and 16 bases from J, the gap between germline ends came to 16 bases. The CDR3 has 12 amino acids. This CDR3 is CASSIGTAVPFF. CDR3 DNA sequence: TGTGCCAGTAGTATCGGGACGGCGGTTCCCTTCTTC.

This chain uses TRBV6-5 with TRBJ2-5; possibly TRBD2 for D (6 bases). The CDR3 is made up of 12 amino acids. The V end was cut by 10 bases, the J end by 4 bases, with 13 bases between. From germline, CDR1 is MNHEY and CDR2 SVGAGI. The CDR3: CAIRTGVETQYF. The CDR3, as DNA: TGTGCCATTCGAACGGGAGTAGAGACCCAGTACTTC.

This clone was counted once. The chain employs TRBV10-2 and TRBJ2-7, with 11 bases matching TRBD1. The trim removed 7 bases at V and 0 bases at J, leaving 8 bases unmatched. This CDR3 is 16 amino acids long. The germline gives CDR1 WSHSY, CDR2 SAAADI. The CDR3 region has the DNA TGCGCCAGCATCCGAGGAGGGACAGGGGGCTCCTACGAGCAGTACTTC. Its protein is CASIRGGTGGSYEQYF.

The rearrangement uses TRBV7-9 and TRBJ1-2, with no clear D. CDR1 SEHNR and CDR2 FQNEAQ come from the germline V gene (reference sequence). This CDR3 has 13 residues. Trimming left V 11 bases short and J 4 bases short, with 17 bases between. The DNA of the CDR3 is TGTGCCGCGGGTATGGCCCAATCCTATGGCTACACCTTC. This codes for CAAGMAQSYGYTF.

The rearrangement joins TRBV19 to TRBJ2-2; the D is unclear. Trimming pared 5 bases from V and 7 bases from J, leaving 14 bases between. Per germline, CDR1 LNHDA and CDR2 SQIVND (reference sequence). The CDR3 extends over 14 amino acids. CDR3 in amino acids: CASSGVGYGGELFF. In DNA, the CDR3 is TGTGCCAGTAGTGGGGTAGGGTATGGCGGGGAGCTGTTTTTT.